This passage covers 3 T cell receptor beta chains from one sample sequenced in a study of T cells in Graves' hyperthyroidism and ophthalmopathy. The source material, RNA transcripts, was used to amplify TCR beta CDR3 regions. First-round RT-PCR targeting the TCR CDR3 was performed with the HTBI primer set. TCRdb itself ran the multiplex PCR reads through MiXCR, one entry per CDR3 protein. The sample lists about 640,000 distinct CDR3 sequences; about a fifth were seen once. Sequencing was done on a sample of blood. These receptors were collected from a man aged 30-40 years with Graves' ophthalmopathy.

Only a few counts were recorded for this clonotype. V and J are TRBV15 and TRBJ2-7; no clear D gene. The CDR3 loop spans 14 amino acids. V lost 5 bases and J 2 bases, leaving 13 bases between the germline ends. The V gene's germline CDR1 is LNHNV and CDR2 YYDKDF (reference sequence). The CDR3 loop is CATSVRGTAYEQYF. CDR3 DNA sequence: TGTGCCACCAGCGTCCGCGGCACCGCCTACGAGCAGTACTTC.

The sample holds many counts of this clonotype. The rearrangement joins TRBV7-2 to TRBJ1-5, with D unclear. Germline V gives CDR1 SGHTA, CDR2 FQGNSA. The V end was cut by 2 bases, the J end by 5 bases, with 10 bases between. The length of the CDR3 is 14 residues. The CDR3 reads CASSLYSGDQPQHF. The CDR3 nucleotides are TGTGCCAGCAGCTTATATAGTGGGGATCAGCCCCAGCATTTT.

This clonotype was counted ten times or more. As DNA, the CDR3 is TGTGCCAGCAGCGGTACTAGCGGGAGTTCCTACAATGAGCAGTTCTTC. Translating gives CASSGTSGSSYNEQFF. The V gene is TRBV5-6, the J gene TRBJ2-1, with TRBD2 identical over 11 bases. Germline V CDR1 and CDR2: SGHDT, YYEEEE. The CDR3 is 16 residues long. J was trimmed by 1 base and V by 4 bases; bases with no gene match: 4. The full variable domain, completed using reference TRBV5-6 and TRBJ2-1, is DAGVTQSPTHLIKTRGQQVTLRCSPKSGHDTVSWYQQALGQGPQFIFQYYEEEERQRGNFPDRFSGHQFPNYSSELNVNALLLGDSALYLCASSGTSGSSYNEQFFGPGTRLTVL.